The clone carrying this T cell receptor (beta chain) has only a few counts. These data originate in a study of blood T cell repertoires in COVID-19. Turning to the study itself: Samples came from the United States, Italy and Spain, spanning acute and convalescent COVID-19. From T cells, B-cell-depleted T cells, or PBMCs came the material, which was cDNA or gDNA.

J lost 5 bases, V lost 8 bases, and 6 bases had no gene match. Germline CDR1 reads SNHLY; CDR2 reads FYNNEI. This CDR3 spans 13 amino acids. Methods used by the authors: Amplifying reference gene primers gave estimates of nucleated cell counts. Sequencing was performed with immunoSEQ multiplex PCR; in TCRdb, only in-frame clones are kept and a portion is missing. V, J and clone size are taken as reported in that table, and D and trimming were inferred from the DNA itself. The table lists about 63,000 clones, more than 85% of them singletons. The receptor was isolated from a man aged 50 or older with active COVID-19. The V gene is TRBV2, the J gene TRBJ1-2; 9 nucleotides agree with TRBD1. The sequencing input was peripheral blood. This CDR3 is CASRTGDRYGYTF. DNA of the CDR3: TGTGCCAGCCGGACAGGGGATAGATATGGCTACACCTTC.